This T cell receptor beta chain was sequenced during a study of identifying expanded T cells in peripheral blood (dated 2019 in TCRdb). Context from the whole study: Technical replicates were generated by sequencing separate aliquots of the same genomic DNA pool, and four replicates were compared pairwise.

Here is what the overall study found, with its caveats: The authors expected that over much longer intervals, such as months to years, biological variance in healthy repertoires might increase even further. Across all healthy-donor time intervals, the beta-binomial model significantly cut both the number of clones called differentially abundant and the false-positive rate. About 1.1 differentially abundant clones were flagged by the binomial model between technical replicates, whereas about 15 and 18 were flagged over about two weeks and four weeks, respectively. Variance in clone template counts between roughly 2-week samples significantly increased with total template count across all healthy donors.

As to this clone: It lacks a known antigen. Per-nucleotide qualities are absent, and no much larger clonotype sits a single base away.

The germline V gene supplies CDR1 SGHRS and CDR2 YFSETQ. Trimming removed 4 bases from V and 0 bases from J; the gene matches leave 6 bases unexplained. Including the terminal cysteine and phenylalanine, the CDR3 comprises 16 residues. Solely the CDR3 DNA is kept, with 48 bases framed from the first base. No immune events, such as infections, were documented for the healthy donors during the collection period. Healthy-donor blood repertoires served as a training cohort to calibrate time-dependent variance in a beta-binomial model of T-cell clone differential abundance. The training cohort comprised 10 or so healthy donors, 3 female and 7 male. Donor ages ranged from about 25 to 70 years, with an average of around 43 years. Obtained from a commercial supplier, whole blood was collected from each healthy donor at three time points set around two weeks apart. For immunosequencing, genomic DNA was extracted from whole blood that had not been sorted.

The immunoSEQ Assay, which uses bias-controlled multiplex PCR amplification of genomic DNA, was used to profile TCRbeta CDR3 regions. Per the source publication's procedure: The absolute abundance of each unique TCRbeta CDR3 region was quantified after sequences were collapsed and filtered. Differential abundance was tested with two models: a binomial (Fisher-equivalent) model and a beta-binomial model that adds time-dependent variance fitted from healthy donors. Clones with fewer than 5 combined templates were removed, and a clone was called differentially abundant if the clone's Benjamini-Hochberg FDR was below 0.01. Beta-binomial variance was modeled as a function of total template count across the two samples using the form v = (b*log(k)+a)^2. TCRdb carries this immuneACCESS record with in-frame sequences only. Its versions omit some clonotypes, under half of them owing to an unresolved V gene in the studies checked, with the rest unexplained. The DNA was the basis for D and trimming; V, J and clone size are from that table. This sample has more than 50,000 clones in its table, and approximately 82% of those were observed once. Roughly 15% of the sample is held by the ten biggest clonotypes.

This sequence originates from a person between 18 and 69 years old in good health. Recombination connected TRBV5-1 to TRBJ1-3; TRBD1 matches 8 bases in the middle. Input material: blood. The CDR3 in this case is CASSRTGGSSGNTIYF. The nucleotide sequence is given as TGCGCCAGCAGCAGAACAGGGGGGAGCTCTGGAAACACCATATATTTT.